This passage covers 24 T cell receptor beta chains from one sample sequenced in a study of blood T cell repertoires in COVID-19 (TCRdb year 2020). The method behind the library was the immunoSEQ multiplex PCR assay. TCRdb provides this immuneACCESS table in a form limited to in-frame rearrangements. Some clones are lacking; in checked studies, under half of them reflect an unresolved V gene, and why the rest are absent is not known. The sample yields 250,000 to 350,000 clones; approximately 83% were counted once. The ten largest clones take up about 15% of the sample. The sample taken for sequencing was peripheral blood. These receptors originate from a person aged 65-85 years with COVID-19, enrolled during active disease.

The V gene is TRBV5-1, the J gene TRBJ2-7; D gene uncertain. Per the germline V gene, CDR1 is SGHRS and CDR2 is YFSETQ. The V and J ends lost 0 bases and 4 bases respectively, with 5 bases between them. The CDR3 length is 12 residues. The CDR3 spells CASSLGAYEQYF. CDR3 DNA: TGCGCCAGCAGCTTGGGGGCTTACGAGCAGTACTTC. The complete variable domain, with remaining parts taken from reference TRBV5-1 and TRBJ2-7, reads KAGVTQTPRYLIKTRGQQVTLSCSPISGHRSVSWYQQTPGQGLQFLFEYFSETQRNKGNFPGRFSGRQFSNSRSEMNVSTLELGDSALYLCASSLGAYEQYFGPGTRLTVT.

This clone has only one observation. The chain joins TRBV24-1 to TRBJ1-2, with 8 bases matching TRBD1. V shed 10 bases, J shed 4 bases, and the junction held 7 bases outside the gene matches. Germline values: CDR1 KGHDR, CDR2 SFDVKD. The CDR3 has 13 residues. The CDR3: CATADRDTYGYTF. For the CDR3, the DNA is TGTGCCACAGCGGACAGGGATACCTATGGCTACACCTTC.

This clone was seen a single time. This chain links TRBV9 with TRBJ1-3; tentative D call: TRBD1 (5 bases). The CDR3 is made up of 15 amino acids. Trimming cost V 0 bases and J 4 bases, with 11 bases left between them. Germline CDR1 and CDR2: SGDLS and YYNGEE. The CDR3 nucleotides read TGTGCCAGCAGCGTAGTCGGGGGTGCAGGAAACACCATATATTTT. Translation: CASSVVGGAGNTIYF.

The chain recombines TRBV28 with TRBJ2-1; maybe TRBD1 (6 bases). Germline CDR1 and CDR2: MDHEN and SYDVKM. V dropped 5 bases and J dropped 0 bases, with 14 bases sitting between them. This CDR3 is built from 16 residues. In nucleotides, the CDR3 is TGTGCCAGCAGTCGGCCGGGACACGGCTCCTACAATGAGCAGTTCTTC. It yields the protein CASSRPGHGSYNEQFF.

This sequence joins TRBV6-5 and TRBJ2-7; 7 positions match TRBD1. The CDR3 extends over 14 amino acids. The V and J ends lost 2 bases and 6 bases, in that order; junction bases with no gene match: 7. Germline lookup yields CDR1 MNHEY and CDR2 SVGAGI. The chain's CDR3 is CASSYHRGAGEQYF. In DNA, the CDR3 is TGTGCCAGCAGTTACCACAGGGGTGCTGGCGAGCAGTACTTC.

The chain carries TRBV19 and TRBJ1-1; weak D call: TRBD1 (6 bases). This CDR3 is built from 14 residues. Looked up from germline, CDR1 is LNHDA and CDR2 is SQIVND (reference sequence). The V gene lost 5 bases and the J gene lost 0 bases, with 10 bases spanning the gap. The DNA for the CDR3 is TGTGCCAGTAGTGACGGGACATTGAACACTGAAGCTTTCTTT. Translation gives CASSDGTLNTEAFF.

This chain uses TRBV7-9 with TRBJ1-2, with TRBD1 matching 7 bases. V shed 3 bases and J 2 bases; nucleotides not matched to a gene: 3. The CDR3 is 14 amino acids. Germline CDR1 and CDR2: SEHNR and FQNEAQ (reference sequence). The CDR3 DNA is TGTGCCAGCAGCTTGGGACAGACCAACTATGGCTACACCTTC. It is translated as CASSLGQTNYGYTF. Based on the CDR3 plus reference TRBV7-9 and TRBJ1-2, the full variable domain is DTGVSQNPRHKITKRGQNVTFRCDPISEHNRLYWYRQTLGQGPEFLTYFQNEAQLEKSRLLSDRFSAERPKGSFSTLEIQRTEQGDSAMYLCASSLGQTNYGYTFGSGTRLTVV.

CDR3 in DNA: TGTGCCAGCAGTTACTCGTTCGGCGGGAAGGACACTGAAGCTTTCTTT. Its translation is CASSYSFGGKDTEAFF. The rearrangement links TRBV6-2 or TRBV6-3 to TRBJ1-1; D is ambiguous. Germline lookup yields CDR1 MNHEY and CDR2 SVGEGT. The V gene lost 0 bases and the J gene lost 3 bases, with 14 bases spanning the gap. CDR3 length: 16 amino acids.

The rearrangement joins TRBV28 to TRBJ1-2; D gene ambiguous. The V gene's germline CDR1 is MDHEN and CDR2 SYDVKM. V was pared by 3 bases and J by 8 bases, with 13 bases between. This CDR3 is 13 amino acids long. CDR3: CASSLQTIGGYTF. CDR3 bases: TGTGCCAGCAGTTTGCAGACCATCGGGGGCTACACCTTC.

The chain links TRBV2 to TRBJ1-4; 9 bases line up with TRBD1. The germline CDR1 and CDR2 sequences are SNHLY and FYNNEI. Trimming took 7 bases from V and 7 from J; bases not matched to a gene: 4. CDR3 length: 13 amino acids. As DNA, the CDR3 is TGTGCCAGCACCTGGGACAGGGTTGAAAAACTGTTTTTT. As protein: CASTWDRVEKLFF. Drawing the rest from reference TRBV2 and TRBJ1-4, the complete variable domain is EPEVTQTPSHQVTQMGQEVILRCVPISNHLYFYWYRQILGQKVEFLVSFYNNEISEKSEIFDDQFSVERPDGSNFTLKIRSTKLEDSAMYFCASTWDRVEKLFFGSGTQLSVL.

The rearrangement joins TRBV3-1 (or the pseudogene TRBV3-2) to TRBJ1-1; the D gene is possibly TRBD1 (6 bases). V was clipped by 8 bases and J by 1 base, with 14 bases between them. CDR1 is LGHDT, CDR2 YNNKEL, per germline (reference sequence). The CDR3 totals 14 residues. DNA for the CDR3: TGTGCCAGCGGAGGACAGTTGGGGAACACTGAAGCTTTCTTT. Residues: CASGGQLGNTEAFF.

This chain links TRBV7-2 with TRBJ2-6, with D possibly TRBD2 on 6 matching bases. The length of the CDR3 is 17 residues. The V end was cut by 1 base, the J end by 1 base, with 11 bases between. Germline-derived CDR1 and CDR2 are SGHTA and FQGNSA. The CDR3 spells CASSLGGVRSGANVLTF. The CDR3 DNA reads TGTGCCAGCAGCTTAGGGGGGGTTCGTTCTGGGGCCAACGTCCTGACTTTC.

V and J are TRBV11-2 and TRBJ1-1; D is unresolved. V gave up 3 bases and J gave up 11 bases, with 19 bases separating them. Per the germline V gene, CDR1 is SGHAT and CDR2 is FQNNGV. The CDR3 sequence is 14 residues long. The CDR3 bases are TGTGCCAGCAGCTTTTCTACGGGGAGGACGATGGCTTTCTTT. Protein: CASSFSTGRTMAFF.

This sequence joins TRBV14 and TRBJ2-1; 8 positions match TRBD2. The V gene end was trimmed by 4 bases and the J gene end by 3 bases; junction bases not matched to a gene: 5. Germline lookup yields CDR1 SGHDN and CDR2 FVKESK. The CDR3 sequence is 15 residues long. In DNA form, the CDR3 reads TGTGCCAGCAGCCCTACCGGGACTAGCTACAATGAGCAGTTCTTC. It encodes CASSPTGTSYNEQFF. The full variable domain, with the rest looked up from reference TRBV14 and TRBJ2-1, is EAGVTQFPSHSVIEKGQTVTLRCDPISGHDNLYWYRRVMGKEIKFLLHFVKESKQDESGMPNNRFLAERTGGTYSTLKVQPAELEDSGVYFCASSPTGTSYNEQFFGPGTRLTVL.

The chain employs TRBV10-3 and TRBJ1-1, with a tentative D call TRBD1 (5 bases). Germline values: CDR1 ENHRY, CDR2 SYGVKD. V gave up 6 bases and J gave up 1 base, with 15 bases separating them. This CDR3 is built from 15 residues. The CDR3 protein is CAIRTPAGQNTEAFF. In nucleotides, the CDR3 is TGTGCCATCAGGACCCCCGCAGGACAGAACACTGAAGCTTTCTTT.

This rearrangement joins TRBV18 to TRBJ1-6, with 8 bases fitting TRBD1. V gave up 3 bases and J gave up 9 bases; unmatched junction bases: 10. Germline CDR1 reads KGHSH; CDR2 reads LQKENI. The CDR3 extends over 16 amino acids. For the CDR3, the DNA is TGTGCCAGCTCACCTTGGACAGGGCGCGCGGGTTCACCCCTCCACTTT. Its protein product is CASSPWTGRAGSPLHF. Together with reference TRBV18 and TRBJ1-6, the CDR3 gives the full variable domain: NAGVMQNPRHLVRRRGQEARLRCSPMKGHSHVYWYRQLPEEGLKFMVYLQKENIIDESGMPKERFSAEFPKEGPSILRIQQVVRGDSAAYFCASSPWTGRAGSPLHFGNGTRLTVT.

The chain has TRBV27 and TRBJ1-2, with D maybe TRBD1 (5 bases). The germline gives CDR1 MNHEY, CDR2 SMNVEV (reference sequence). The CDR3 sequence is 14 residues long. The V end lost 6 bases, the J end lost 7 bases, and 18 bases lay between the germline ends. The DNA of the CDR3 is TGTGCCAGCAGGAACTTCGCTGGGGCGAGTGGCTACACCTTC. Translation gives CASRNFAGASGYTF.

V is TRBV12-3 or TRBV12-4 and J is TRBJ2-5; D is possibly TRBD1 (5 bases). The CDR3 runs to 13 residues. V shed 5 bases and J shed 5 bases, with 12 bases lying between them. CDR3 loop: CASSPWAGETQYF. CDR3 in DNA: TGTGCCAGCAGTCCCTGGGCAGGGGAGACCCAGTACTTC.

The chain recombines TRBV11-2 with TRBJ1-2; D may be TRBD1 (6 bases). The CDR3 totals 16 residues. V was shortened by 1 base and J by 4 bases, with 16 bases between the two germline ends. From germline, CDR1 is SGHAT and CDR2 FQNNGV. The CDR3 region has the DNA TGTGCCAGCAGCTTAGGACTACAGGGTCGTATCTATGGCTACACCTTC. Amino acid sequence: CASSLGLQGRIYGYTF.

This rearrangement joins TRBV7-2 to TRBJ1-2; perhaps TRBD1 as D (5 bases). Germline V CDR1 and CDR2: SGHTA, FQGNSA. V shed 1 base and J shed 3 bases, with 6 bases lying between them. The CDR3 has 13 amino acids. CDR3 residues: CASSLVTDYGYTF. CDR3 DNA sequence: TGTGCCAGCAGCTTAGTGACAGACTATGGCTACACCTTC.

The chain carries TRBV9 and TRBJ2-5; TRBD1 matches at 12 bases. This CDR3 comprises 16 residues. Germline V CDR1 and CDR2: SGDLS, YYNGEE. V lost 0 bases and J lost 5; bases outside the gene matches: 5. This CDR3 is CASSVGDRGPGETQYF. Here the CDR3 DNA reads TGTGCCAGCAGCGTAGGGGACAGGGGGCCTGGGGAGACCCAGTACTTC.

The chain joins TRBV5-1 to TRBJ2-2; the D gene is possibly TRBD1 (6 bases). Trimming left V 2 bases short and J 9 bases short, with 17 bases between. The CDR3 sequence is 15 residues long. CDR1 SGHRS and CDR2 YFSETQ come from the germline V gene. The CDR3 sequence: CASSFGSGVARELFF. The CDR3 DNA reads TGCGCCAGCAGCTTCGGGTCAGGGGTGGCTCGGGAGCTGTTTTTT.

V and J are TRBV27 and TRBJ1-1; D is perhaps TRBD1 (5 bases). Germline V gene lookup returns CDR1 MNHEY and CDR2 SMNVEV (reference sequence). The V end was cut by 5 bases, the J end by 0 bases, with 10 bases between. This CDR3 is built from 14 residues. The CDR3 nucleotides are TGTGCCAGCAGTCCAAGGGGCTTGAACACTGAAGCTTTCTTT. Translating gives CASSPRGLNTEAFF.

In DNA form, the CDR3 reads TGTGCCAGCGCAGGGGGGTTCGGCTACAATGAGCAGTTCTTC. Translation gives CASAGGFGYNEQFF. The chain combines TRBV28 with TRBJ2-1; D might be TRBD1 (7 bases). The ends were cut back, 8 bases at V and 3 bases at J, with 14 bases in the middle. CDR3 size: 14 residues. Germline CDR1 MDHEN, CDR2 SYDVKM.